Listed below are T cell receptor beta chains from one sample, sequenced in a study of T cells after yellow fever vaccination. TCRdb re-analysed the 5' RACE reads in MiXCR, keeping a single row per CDR3 protein. The sample includes hundreds of thousands of distinct CDR3 sequences, around 3.6% of them seen just once. Sequenced here: PBMCs, sampled on the day of the yellow fever booster vaccination. The receptors stem from a man aged 18 to 30 who received the YFV17D yellow fever vaccine. CDR3s include the opening cysteine and the closing phenylalanine or tryptophan. The D gene is left open where the match is weak. Some rows have no size entry. The others give once, few or many, or a class for an expanded clone.

TRBJ2-2 many TRBD1 TRBV20-1 TGCAGTGCTGAGACCCGGGACAGATCTTGGACCGGGGAGCTGTTTTTT CSAETRDRSWTGELFF
TRBJ1-1 many - TRBV19 TGTGCCAGTAGTATTCGGAGGGCCGAGAACACTGAAGCTTTCTTT CASSIRRAENTEAFF
TRBJ2-4 many TRBD1 TRBV5-1 TGCGCCAGCACCCACGGGGACAGGGATGAAAACATTCAGTACTTC CASTHGDRDENIQYF
TRBJ2-7 many - TRBV5-8 TGTGCCAGCAGCTTGCTCGGCAGGGGTTACGAGCAGTACTTC CASSLLGRGYEQYF
TRBJ2-1 many - TRBV18 TGTGCCAGCTCACCACCGGGCTACAATGAGCAGTTCTTC CASSPPGYNEQFF
TRBJ2-5 few - TRBV7-9 TGTGCCACCTCGGACGGGGACCTCCAAGAGACCCAGTACTTC CATSDGDLQETQYF
TRBJ2-3 many TRBD1 TRBV7-2 TGTGCCAGCAGCAGGGACAGGAACACAGATACGCAGTATTTT CASSRDRNTDTQYF
TRBJ2-7 many - TRBV2 TGTGCCAGTCGATTCTCGGGGACGGAGAGGGCCTACGAGCAGTACTTC CASRFSGTERAYEQYF
TRBJ2-1 many TRBD2 TRBV20-1 TGCAGTGCTAGAGATACCGGGGGGGCCGTCGATGAGCAGTTCTTC CSARDTGGAVDEQFF
TRBJ2-5 many - TRBV5-1 TGCGCCAGCAGCTTGGGTCTAGCAGCCGACCAAGAGACCCAGTACTTC CASSLGLAADQETQYF
TRBJ2-3 many TRBD2 TRBV10-3 TGTGCCTCGGGGACTAGCGGGGCCTTGGATACGCAGTATTTT CASGTSGALDTQYF
TRBJ2-2 many - TRBV5-1 TGCGCCAGCAGCCCTGATACGGGGTCCGGGGAGCTGTTTTTT CASSPDTGSGELFF
TRBJ2-1 few - TRBV18 TGTGCCAGCTCACAAGCGAACGGTGGAGGCAATGAGCAGTTCTTC CASSQANGGGNEQFF
TRBJ2-5 - - TRBV5-6 TGTGCCAGCAGCTTGGATCAGACTGAATACCTCGGGACCCAGTACTTC CASSLDQTEYLGTQYF
TRBJ2-2 few - TRBV4-1 TGCGCCAGCAGCCAAGGACCGGGTGGACGGGCCGGGGAGCTGTTTTTT CASSQGPGGRAGELFF
TRBJ1-1 few - TRBV12-3/TRBV12-4 TGTGCCAGCAGTCTACGGGACACCCCAGGCCGTGAAGCTTTCTTT CASSLRDTPGREAFF
TRBJ1-1 - - TRBV29-1 TGCAGCGTTGATCGCCCCGGGACGGATGATGAAGCTTTCTTT CSVDRPGTDDEAFF
TRBJ2-5 few TRBD2 TRBV9 TGTGCCAGCAAGCGGGGGCAGGGACAAGAGACCCAGTACTTC CASKRGQGQETQYF
TRBJ1-2 - TRBD1 TRBV20-1 TGCAGTGCTTACAGGGGTACATCCTATGGCTACACCTTC CSAYRGTSYGYTF